One and the same sample provided the 5 T cell receptor beta chains below, sequenced in a study of T cells in Graves' hyperthyroidism and ophthalmopathy. Amplified TCR beta CDR3 regions came from RNA transcripts. The primer set for the first-round RT-PCR of the TCR CDR3 was HTBI. TCRdb fed the multiplex PCR reads into MiXCR, producing one record per CDR3 protein. The table records some 550,000 distinct CDR3 sequences, around 16% of them present only once. Sequencing used blood. These receptors all come from a woman between 40 and 50 years old with Graves' ophthalmopathy.

This clonotype has a handful of counts. The V gene is TRBV6-1, the J gene TRBJ2-5, with D unclear. The CDR3 extends over 14 amino acids. Germline CDR1 MNHNS, CDR2 SASEGT. The V gene lost 8 bases and the J gene lost 2 bases, with 15 bases spanning the gap. CDR3 bases: TGTGCCAGCCGCCCGGATACAGCTCAAGAGACCCAGTACTTC. Residues: CASRPDTAQETQYF.

The chain employs TRBV29-1 and TRBJ2-6, with 7 bases matching TRBD1. This CDR3 is 14 amino acids long. From germline, CDR1 is SQVTM and CDR2 ANQGSEA. J lost 9 bases, V lost 5 bases, and 10 bases had no gene match. CDR3 in DNA: TGCAGCGTTCAGCCAGTCGGGACAGTCAACGTCCTGACTTTC. Protein product: CSVQPVGTVNVLTF.

This clonotype occurred many times. The chain links TRBV7-9 to TRBJ2-1, with TRBD2 identical over 8 bases. The germline V gene encodes CDR1 SEHNR and CDR2 FQNEAQ (reference sequence). The ends lost 6 bases at V and 7 bases at J; junction bases unmatched: 5. The CDR3 consists of 13 residues. The chain's CDR3 is CASRREGGNEQFF. In DNA form, the CDR3 reads TGTGCCAGCAGACGGGAGGGCGGAAATGAGCAGTTCTTC.

At least ten counts were recorded for this clonotype. The chain couples TRBV2 to TRBJ2-1; D unclear. Per germline, CDR1 SNHLY and CDR2 FYNNEI. The CDR3 covers 14 residues. V lost 9 bases to trimming and J lost 0 bases, with 12 bases between them. The CDR3 DNA reads as TGTGCCAGGCAATATGAAAGCTCCTACAATGAGCAGTTCTTC. Amino acids: CARQYESSYNEQFF.

This clonotype occurred a few times. The CDR3 sequence: CASSGQGSITEAFF. The CDR3 nucleotides are TGTGCCAGCAGCGGACAGGGCAGTATCACTGAAGCTTTCTTT. The chain links TRBV12-3 or TRBV12-4 to TRBJ1-1, with 8 bases fitting TRBD1. V lost 6 bases to trimming and J lost 4 bases; unmatched junction nucleotides: 7. The CDR3 consists of 14 residues.